These 32 T cell receptor beta chains originate from one sample sequenced in a study of T cell responses to AZD1222 COVID-19 vaccine (dated by TCRdb to the early 2020s). Libraries were constructed by the immunoSEQ multiplex PCR assay. TCRdb re-hosts the immuneACCESS table, in-frame sequences only. Its copies lack some clones; in the studies checked, an unresolved V gene accounts for under half of them, and the cause for the rest is not known. This sample lists about 120,000 clones; about 90% were detected once. Clones ranked in the top ten supply 0.9% to 1.2% of the sample. The meaning of the sample's time point label: baseline before first vaccination. The input for sequencing was peripheral blood, taken on day 0 of AZD1222 vaccination. Receptors originate from an adult in good health.

The chain joins TRBV24-1 to TRBJ2-1; TRBD2 matches 10 bases. Germline V CDR1 and CDR2: KGHDR, SFDVKD. V dropped 5 bases and J dropped 8; count of bases not matched to a gene: 8. This CDR3 has 15 amino acids. CDR3 loop: CATSVRSGRADEQFF. The CDR3 DNA reads as TGTGCCACCAGTGTTCGGAGCGGGAGGGCCGATGAGCAGTTCTTC.

The chain has TRBV6-6 and TRBJ2-7, with D tentatively TRBD1 (6 bases). Germline V gene sequence: CDR1 MNHNY, CDR2 SVGAGI (reference sequence). CDR3 length: 16 residues. V was trimmed by 0 bases and J by 6 bases, leaving 18 bases between them. The CDR3 is CASSYSSGHNIREQYF. The CDR3 coding sequence is TGTGCCAGCAGTTACTCGTCGGGACACAATATTCGCGAGCAGTACTTC.

The V gene is TRBV30, the J gene TRBJ1-1; D is undetermined. The CDR3 is 12 amino acids. Germline-derived CDR1 and CDR2 are GTSNPN and SVGIG (reference sequence). Trimming shortened V by 0 bases and J by 5 bases, and 7 bases separated the two germline ends. Here the CDR3 DNA reads TGTGCCTGGAGTGTATATGGGACTGAAGCTTTCTTT. This gives the protein CAWSVYGTEAFF.

The rearrangement joins TRBV5-1 to TRBJ1-2; D unclear. The CDR3 consists of 13 residues. Germline values: CDR1 SGHRS, CDR2 YFSETQ. V was pared by 0 bases and J by 8 bases, with 11 bases between. CDR3 nucleotide sequence: TGCGCCAGCAGCTTGGAAGGAGGCCTAGGCTACACCTTC. Translating it yields CASSLEGGLGYTF.

The rearrangement uses TRBV19 and TRBJ2-7; TRBD2 matches 11 bases. CDR1 and CDR2 from the germline V gene are LNHDA and SQIVND (reference sequence). Germline trimming cut 6 bases from V and 4 bases from J; bases unmatched to any gene: 5. The CDR3 has 14 amino acids. The CDR3 loop is CASSPGTSGYEQYF. CDR3 in DNA: TGTGCCAGTAGCCCCGGGACTAGCGGATACGAGCAGTACTTC.

The chain carries TRBV28 and TRBJ1-2; a weak D match, TRBD1 (6 bases). Trimming took off 6 bases at V and 7 bases at J, with 15 bases between the two ends. The CDR3 runs 13 residues. The germline V gene has CDR1 MDHEN and CDR2 SYDVKM. The CDR3 DNA reads TGTGCCAGCAGGCCCGGGGGGGCGGGTGGCTACACCTTC. Protein product: CASRPGGAGGYTF.

V gene TRBV3-1 (or the pseudogene TRBV3-2) combines with J gene TRBJ1-5; 7 nucleotides line up with TRBD1. V gave up 1 base and J gave up 10 bases; unmatched junction bases: 10. There are 15 residues in the CDR3. The germline CDR1 and CDR2 sequences are LGHDT and YNNKEL (reference sequence). The CDR3 sequence is CASSQGTGLSLPQHF. CDR3 bases: TGTGCCAGCAGCCAAGGGACAGGCCTATCCCTACCCCAGCATTTT.

The chain has TRBV4-1 and TRBJ2-2; D remains unclear. The germline V gene encodes CDR1 MGHRA and CDR2 YSYEKL. The CDR3 extends over 12 amino acids. Between the trimmed V and J ends, which lost 5 bases and 6 bases, there was a span of 7 bases. CDR3 nucleotides: TGCGCCAGCAGCAAGACGGCCGGGGAGCTGTTTTTT. Residues: CASSKTAGELFF.

This clone was seen a single time. This chain uses TRBV5-1 with TRBJ2-3; 14 nucleotides match TRBD2. V dropped 3 bases and J dropped 5; count of bases not matched to a gene: 8. CDR3 length: 17 amino acids. Germline-derived CDR1 and CDR2 are SGHRS and YFSETQ. The DNA for the CDR3 is TGCGCCAGCAGCTCGCCGGGACTAGCGGGAGTAGGAGATACGCAGTATTTT. Its translation is CASSSPGLAGVGDTQYF.

The chain recombines TRBV19 with TRBJ1-2, with D tentatively TRBD1 (5 bases). The CDR3 sequence is 11 residues long. Trimming pared 9 bases from V and 3 bases from J, leaving 8 bases between. The germline gives CDR1 LNHDA, CDR2 SQIVND (reference sequence). The CDR3: CASWGDYGYTF. For the CDR3, the DNA is TGTGCCAGCTGGGGGGACTATGGCTACACCTTC.

The chain couples TRBV7-2 to TRBJ1-2; D unresolved. The CDR3 consists of 14 residues. The V and J ends lost 3 bases and 3 bases respectively, with 11 bases between them. The V gene's germline CDR1 is SGHTA and CDR2 FQGNSA. The CDR3 nucleotides are TGTGCCAGCAGCTTCTCCCGGGGAGACTATGGCTACACCTTC. Translated: CASSFSRGDYGYTF.

The rearrangement uses TRBV7-2 and TRBJ1-1; D unclear. V was trimmed by 3 bases and J by 2 bases, leaving 4 bases between them. Germline V gene data show CDR1 as SGHTA and CDR2 as FQGNSA. The CDR3 runs to 12 residues. CDR3 bases: TGTGCCAGCAGCTTCCGAAACACTGAAGCTTTCTTT. This encodes CASSFRNTEAFF.

The gene calls are TRBV4-1 and TRBJ1-5, with TRBD1 identical over 7 bases. The J segment lost 7 bases and the V segment lost 4 bases, leaving 7 bases of the junction unmatched. The CDR3 sequence is 14 residues long. The germline CDR1 and CDR2 sequences are MGHRA and YSYEKL. CDR3: CASSLQGVGQPQHF. The DNA for the CDR3 is TGCGCCAGCAGCCTTCAGGGGGTAGGGCAGCCCCAGCATTTT.

The rearrangement links TRBV12-3 or TRBV12-4 to TRBJ2-5; D not resolved. V lost 4 bases and J 5 bases, leaving 8 bases between the germline ends. This CDR3 has 12 amino acids. The CDR3: CASSWGAETQYF. The DNA of the CDR3 is TGTGCCAGCAGTTGGGGTGCGGAGACCCAGTACTTC.

The chain uses TRBV7-8 and TRBJ1-1; 7 bases agree with TRBD1. V lost 10 bases and J lost 0; bases outside the gene matches: 11. Germline CDR1 SGHVS, CDR2 FQNEAQ. This CDR3 has 15 amino acids. The DNA of the CDR3 is TGTGCCACAAACAGGGGTCGTTTCATGAACACTGAAGCTTTCTTT. Translation: CATNRGRFMNTEAFF.

This clone was seen a handful of times. The chain combines TRBV7-8 with TRBJ2-1; tentatively, D is TRBD1 (6 bases). Germline V CDR1 and CDR2: SGHVS, FQNEAQ. This CDR3 has 13 residues. V was shortened by 9 bases and J by 1 base, with 10 bases between the two germline ends. CDR3 coding DNA: TGTGCCAGTTCGGGACAATCCTACAATGAGCAGTTCTTC. Translation gives CASSGQSYNEQFF.

The V gene is TRBV18, the J gene TRBJ1-1; 7 nucleotides line up with TRBD1. The CDR3 sequence is 15 residues long. The germline gives CDR1 KGHSH, CDR2 LQKENI. V lost 4 bases to trimming and J lost 6 bases; unmatched junction nucleotides: 11. The CDR3 sequence is CASSQETGSVAEAFF. The CDR3 nucleotides are TGTGCCAGCTCACAGGAGACAGGGTCGGTCGCTGAAGCTTTCTTT.

This chain joins TRBV5-1 and TRBJ1-4; a weak D match, TRBD1 (5 bases). V dropped 1 base and J dropped 2 bases, with 9 bases sitting between them. CDR3 length: 15 amino acids. Germline-derived CDR1 and CDR2 are SGHRS and YFSETQ. The CDR3 coding sequence is TGCGCCAGCAGCTTGCAGGGAGGCACTAATGAAAAACTGTTTTTT. Translated: CASSLQGGTNEKLFF.

This sequence joins TRBV6-5 and TRBJ1-1; a weak D match, TRBD1 (5 bases). There are 13 residues in the CDR3. Germline-derived CDR1 and CDR2 are MNHEY and SVGAGI. V dropped 4 bases and J dropped 11 bases, with 17 bases sitting between them. CDR3 sequence: CASSSGTSRRAFF. In DNA form, the CDR3 reads TGTGCCAGCAGTTCTGGGACCTCCCGGAGGGCTTTCTTT.

The chain has TRBV5-1 and TRBJ2-1, with 8 positions matching TRBD2. CDR1 is SGHRS and CDR2 is YFSETQ in the germline V gene. V dropped 4 bases and J dropped 0; count of bases not matched to a gene: 6. This CDR3 is built from 16 residues. CDR3 nucleotides: TGCGCCAGCAGCCCCCACAGCGGGAGCTCCTACAATGAGCAGTTCTTC. This codes for CASSPHSGSSYNEQFF.

The V and J genes are TRBV18 and TRBJ2-3; D gene ambiguous. The CDR3 runs to 12 residues. Germline CDR1 and CDR2: KGHSH and LQKENI. The V and J ends lost 3 bases and 6 bases respectively, with 7 bases between them. CDR3: CASSPTGDTQYF. As DNA, the CDR3 is TGTGCCAGCTCACCCACCGGGGATACGCAGTATTTT. The complete variable domain, with remaining parts taken from reference TRBV18 and TRBJ2-3, reads NAGVMQNPRHLVRRRGQEARLRCSPMKGHSHVYWYRQLPEEGLKFMVYLQKENIIDESGMPKERFSAEFPKEGPSILRIQQVVRGDSAAYFCASSPTGDTQYFGPGTRLTVL.

The genes are TRBV28 and TRBJ2-2; no firm D call. This CDR3 comprises 15 residues. V lost 3 bases and J lost 3, with 11 bases in between. Germline loops: CDR1 MDHEN, CDR2 SYDVKM. The CDR3 DNA reads TGTGCCAGCAGTTTTCTCTACCGGGACACCGGGGAGCTGTTTTTT. This gives the protein CASSFLYRDTGELFF.

The V call is TRBV18, the J call TRBJ2-7; D possibly corresponds to TRBD2 (6 bases). The CDR3 is made up of 15 amino acids. Trimming shortened V by 1 base and J by 0 bases, and 10 bases separated the two germline ends. The V gene's germline CDR1 is KGHSH and CDR2 LQKENI. CDR3 nucleotides: TGTGCCAGCTCACCACGGAGGGAAGGCTCCTACGAGCAGTACTTC. This gives the protein CASSPRREGSYEQYF.

The V and J genes are TRBV5-1 and TRBJ2-1, with D possibly matching TRBD1 (6 bases). From germline, CDR1 is SGHRS and CDR2 YFSETQ. The CDR3 length is 16 residues. Trimming pared 4 bases from V and 5 bases from J, leaving 19 bases between. The chain's CDR3 is CASSAGQRVQNNEQFF. The CDR3 DNA sequence: TGCGCCAGCAGCGCAGGACAGAGGGTACAAAACAATGAGCAGTTCTTC.

The chain combines TRBV7-3 with TRBJ1-1, with D maybe TRBD1 (5 bases). V lost 3 bases to trimming and J lost 5 bases, with 10 bases between them. The CDR3 is 13 amino acids. Looked up from germline, CDR1 is SGHTA and CDR2 is FQGTGA. The CDR3 reads CASSLGVGTEAFF. CDR3 DNA sequence: TGTGCCAGCAGCTTGGGGGTAGGAACTGAAGCTTTCTTT.

The chain couples TRBV7-9 to TRBJ2-7, with D tentatively TRBD2 (5 bases). Trimming cost V 1 base and J 8 bases, with 12 bases left between them. Germline-derived CDR1 and CDR2 are SEHNR and FQNEAQ (reference sequence). This CDR3 is built from 13 residues. The CDR3 sequence: CASSLGEPGKQYF. Written as DNA, the CDR3 is TGTGCCAGCAGCTTAGGGGAGCCGGGAAAGCAGTACTTC. The whole variable domain, remainder taken from reference TRBV7-9 and TRBJ2-7, is DTGVSQNPRHKITKRGQNVTFRCDPISEHNRLYWYRQTLGQGPEFLTYFQNEAQLEKSRLLSDRFSAERPKGSFSTLEIQRTEQGDSAMYLCASSLGEPGKQYFGPGTRLTVT.

V and J are TRBV5-1 and TRBJ2-7; 7 nucleotides match TRBD2. The CDR3 spans 13 residues. Trimming took 6 bases from V and 2 from J; bases not matched to a gene: 5. The germline gives CDR1 SGHRS, CDR2 YFSETQ. In nucleotides, the CDR3 is TGCGCCAGCAACCGGGGGGAAACCTACGAGCAGTACTTC. Amino acid sequence: CASNRGETYEQYF.

The rearrangement joins TRBV5-4 to TRBJ2-5; 8 bases fit TRBD2. This CDR3 spans 15 amino acids. With V trimmed by 1 base and J by 5 bases, 7 bases remained unmatched. Germline lookup yields CDR1 SGHNT and CDR2 YYREEE (reference sequence). CDR3 amino acids: CASSLRGGLGETQYF. The CDR3 DNA reads TGTGCCAGCAGCTTGCGGGGGGGGTTAGGGGAGACCCAGTACTTC.

This rearrangement joins TRBV27 to TRBJ2-1; D not certain. CDR3 length equals 13 residues. V lost 0 bases and J 6 bases, leaving 6 bases between the germline ends. CDR1 and CDR2 (germline): MNHEY, SMNVEV (reference sequence). DNA for the CDR3: TGTGCCAGCAGTTTATCGTACATCAATGAGCAGTTCTTC. Protein product: CASSLSYINEQFF.

This chain uses TRBV6-6 with TRBJ1-2, with 8 nucleotides matching TRBD1. The CDR3 extends over 14 amino acids. J gave up 5 bases and V 7 bases, and 9 bases lay outside the gene matches. Germline V CDR1 and CDR2: MNHNY, SVGAGI (reference sequence). The CDR3 here is CASKQGQGIYGYTF. The DNA for the CDR3 is TGTGCCAGCAAACAAGGACAGGGCATTTATGGCTACACCTTC.

This clone was recorded only once. The chain couples TRBV24-1 to TRBJ2-1, with TRBD2 matching 10 bases. The CDR3 covers 14 residues. Germline V gene lookup returns CDR1 KGHDR and CDR2 SFDVKD. V was clipped by 0 bases and J by 9 bases; unmatched bases: 1. CDR3 nucleotide sequence: TGTGCCACCAGTGATTTGCTAGCGGGAGTTGAGCAGTTCTTC. Protein sequence: CATSDLLAGVEQFF.

The CDR3 region has the DNA TGCAGCGTCACCGGGACAGCGGGCTATGGCTACACCTTC. It codes for CSVTGTAGYGYTF. The gene calls are TRBV29-1 and TRBJ1-2, with 7 bases fitting TRBD1. The CDR3 has 13 amino acids. With V trimmed by 6 bases and J by 4 bases, 8 bases remained unmatched. In germline, CDR1 is SQVTM, CDR2 ANQGSEA.